Listed below are T cell receptor beta chains from one sample, sequenced in a study of blood T cell repertoires in COVID-19. Only in-frame clones appear in the TCRdb table, and some are missing; sequencing was by immunoSEQ multiplex PCR. Found here are around 150,000 clones, around 92% of them singletons; the top ten hold about 2.8%. Material: peripheral blood. These receptors all stem from a man between 60 and 75 years old with acute or convalescent COVID-19. CDR3s include the opening cysteine and the closing phenylalanine or tryptophan. The D gene is left open where the match is weak. Clone size appears in some rows only: once, few, many, or a class for an expanded clone.

abundance: .; d_gene: TRBD1; v_gene: TRBV6-4; j_gene: TRBJ2-2; CDR3aa: CASSEGTGATGELFF; CDR3nt: TGTGCCAGCAGTGAGGGGACAGGGGCCACCGGGGAGCTGTTTTTT
abundance: .; d_gene: TRBD1; v_gene: TRBV13; j_gene: TRBJ2-7; CDR3aa: CASSLGGQGAIYEQYF; CDR3nt: TGTGCCAGCAGCTTAGGCGGTCAGGGGGCTATCTACGAGCAGTACTTC
abundance: .; d_gene: .; v_gene: TRBV7-9; j_gene: TRBJ2-5; CDR3aa: CASSWGHQETQYF; CDR3nt: TGTGCCAGCAGCTGGGGCCACCAAGAGACCCAGTACTTC
abundance: .; d_gene: .; v_gene: TRBV5-1; j_gene: TRBJ1-2; CDR3aa: CASSSFGGFTF; CDR3nt: TGCGCCAGCAGCTCGTTTGGGGGGTTCACCTTC
abundance: few; d_gene: .; v_gene: TRBV29-1; j_gene: TRBJ1-1; CDR3aa: CSVVQGGRGTEAFF; CDR3nt: TGCAGCGTTGTCCAAGGGGGTAGGGGCACTGAAGCTTTCTTT
abundance: .; d_gene: TRBD1; v_gene: TRBV5-5; j_gene: TRBJ1-5; CDR3aa: CASSFIPGQKNQPQHF; CDR3nt: TGTGCCAGCAGCTTCATCCCGGGACAGAAGAATCAGCCCCAGCATTTT
abundance: .; d_gene: .; v_gene: TRBV15; j_gene: TRBJ2-5; CDR3aa: CATSRGVQETQYF; CDR3nt: TGTGCCACCAGCAGGGGAGTTCAAGAGACCCAGTACTTC
abundance: few; d_gene: TRBD1; v_gene: TRBV27; j_gene: TRBJ2-2; CDR3aa: CASRGDRANTGELFF; CDR3nt: TGTGCCAGCAGGGGGGACAGGGCAAACACCGGGGAGCTGTTTTTT
abundance: few; d_gene: .; v_gene: TRBV10-3; j_gene: TRBJ1-2; CDR3aa: CAISESGSNYGYTF; CDR3nt: TGTGCCATCAGTGAGTCGGGCAGTAACTATGGCTACACCTTC
abundance: .; d_gene: .; v_gene: TRBV3-1/TRBV3-2; j_gene: TRBJ1-2; CDR3aa: CASSPRGAGLRGYTF; CDR3nt: TGTGCCAGCAGCCCACGAGGTGCTGGGTTGAGGGGCTACACCTTC
abundance: once; d_gene: .; v_gene: TRBV27; j_gene: TRBJ1-2; CDR3aa: CASSTGISGYTF; CDR3nt: TGTGCCAGCAGTACAGGGATAAGTGGCTACACCTTC